What follows are 21 T cell receptor beta chains derived from one specimen sequenced in a study of shared clonotypes between healthy human individuals. TCRdb's copy holds only in-frame clones and misses some; the assay was immunoSEQ multiplex PCR. The sample has hundreds of thousands of clones, 70% to 80% seen once; the top ten hold approximately 12%. The sequencing input was PBMCs. These receptors all stem from a woman between 40 and 50 years old in good health. Some clones in this sample may be carry-over from other donors' samples.

The chain has TRBV4-3 and TRBJ2-7; a weak D match, TRBD2 (5 bases). The ends were cut back, 0 bases at V and 5 bases at J, with 23 bases in the middle. Germline V gives CDR1 LGHNA, CDR2 YSLEER. The CDR3 has 18 residues. CDR3 nucleotide sequence: TGCGCCAGCAGCCAAGAACCCTTGGTGCATCTTCGGGGAGACGAGCAGTACTTC. Its translation: CASSQEPLVHLRGDEQYF.

The chain couples TRBV10-1 to TRBJ2-3; a weak D match, TRBD1 (6 bases). Germline CDR1 reads WNHNN; CDR2 reads SYGVQD (reference sequence). The CDR3 length is 13 residues. V lost 10 bases and J lost 5, with 16 bases in between. CDR3 coding DNA: TGCGCCACCAGGGGAAGTGGCCAAGATACGCAGTATTTT. It is translated as CATRGSGQDTQYF.

The chain is built from TRBV13 and TRBJ1-2; 10 nucleotides line up with TRBD1. Germline CDR1 PRHDT, CDR2 FYEKMQ (reference sequence). This CDR3 is built from 13 residues. V lost 5 bases to trimming and J lost 6 bases; unmatched junction nucleotides: 3. DNA of the CDR3: TGTGCCAGCAGCCGCGGGACAGGGGATGGCTACACCTTC. Its protein is CASSRGTGDGYTF. The full variable domain, completed using reference TRBV13 and TRBJ1-2, is AAGVIQSPRHLIKEKRETATLKCYPIPRHDTVYWYQQGPGQDPQFLISFYEKMQSDKGSIPDRFSAQQFSDYHSELNMSSLELGDSALYFCASSRGTGDGYTFGSGTRLTVV.

This clone was detected ten times or more. J is TRBJ2-1 and V is TRBV6-4; 8 positions match TRBD1. With 4 bases clipped from V and 13 bases from J, the junction kept 9 bases outside the gene matches. Germline V gives CDR1 MRHNA, CDR2 SNTAGT. The CDR3 totals 13 residues. The CDR3 coding sequence is TGTGCCAGCAGTGCCGAAATGGGACAGGTCCAGTTCTTC. Translating it yields CASSAEMGQVQFF.

The CDR3 loop reads CASSWGGSYEDTQYF. CDR3 sequence (DNA): TGTGCCAGCAGCTGGGGCGGGAGTTATGAAGATACGCAGTATTTT. This sequence joins TRBV7-8 and TRBJ2-3; 7 positions match TRBD2. Germline V lookup: CDR1 SGHVS, CDR2 FQNEAQ. The CDR3 length is 15 residues. V shed 4 bases, J shed 5 bases, and the junction held 9 bases outside the gene matches.

This clone was counted between two and nine times. The J gene is TRBJ2-7, the V gene TRBV5-1; D is possibly TRBD1 (6 bases). Trimming took off 0 bases at V and 5 bases at J, with 15 bases between the two ends. The CDR3 contains 15 residues. Germline CDR1 is SGHRS and CDR2 is YFSETQ. The CDR3 bases are TGCGCCAGCAGCTTGGCCGCGACAGGAGGCCACGAGCAGTACTTC. Residues: CASSLAATGGHEQYF.

This chain connects TRBV28 to TRBJ1-5; 8 nucleotides line up with TRBD1. The CDR3 has 15 amino acids. Per the germline V gene, CDR1 is MDHEN and CDR2 is SYDVKM. The V gene end was trimmed by 2 bases and the J gene end by 5 bases; junction bases not matched to a gene: 5. The CDR3 DNA is TGTGCCAGCAGTTTAGGGACAGGCGTATATCAGCCCCAGCATTTT. Its protein product is CASSLGTGVYQPQHF.

Details on this clone: A read error may explain this, as a much larger clone is one base away. Within the sample, other DNA sequences also encode this same CDR3. The chain recombines TRBV5-4 with TRBJ2-7, with unresolved D. The CDR3 extends over 14 amino acids. Germline V gives CDR1 SGHNT, CDR2 YYREEE (reference sequence). This chain's CDR3 is CASSPQPASYEQYF. Here the CDR3 DNA reads TGTGCCAGCAGCCCGCAGCCGGCCTCCTATGAGCAGTACTTC.

The chain uses TRBV10-1 and TRBJ2-1, with TRBD2 matching over 9 bases. J lost 7 bases, V lost 3 bases, and 4 bases had no gene match. The CDR3 length is 14 residues. The germline V gene has CDR1 WNHNN and CDR2 SYGVQD (reference sequence). CDR3 nucleotide sequence: TGCGCCAGCAGTGACCAGCGGGAGGTGAATGAGCAGTTCTTC. This gives the protein CASSDQREVNEQFF.

The chain combines TRBV10-3 with TRBJ1-3; D is unresolved. The germline V gene encodes CDR1 ENHRY and CDR2 SYGVKD. Trimming left V 11 bases short and J 0 bases short, with 14 bases between. The CDR3 totals 14 residues. The CDR3 DNA is TGTGCCGTCGGCAGCGGATCCTCTGGAAACACCATATATTTT. Its translation is CAVGSGSSGNTIYF.

The genes are TRBV13 and TRBJ2-7; TRBD2 aligns across 7 bases. The CDR3 contains 15 residues. With 5 bases clipped from V and 0 bases from J, the junction kept 7 bases outside the gene matches. Per germline, CDR1 PRHDT and CDR2 FYEKMQ (reference sequence). Here the CDR3 DNA reads TGTGCCAGCAGCCCCCAAGCGGGAAGCTCCTACGAGCAGTACTTC. Translation: CASSPQAGSSYEQYF. Full variable domain (missing parts from reference TRBV13 and TRBJ2-7): AAGVIQSPRHLIKEKRETATLKCYPIPRHDTVYWYQQGPGQDPQFLISFYEKMQSDKGSIPDRFSAQQFSDYHSELNMSSLELGDSALYFCASSPQAGSSYEQYFGPGTRLTVT.

This chain connects TRBV4-3 to TRBJ2-3; possible D gene TRBD2, 5 bases. The CDR3 sequence is 15 residues long. Trimming stripped 0 bases from V and 6 bases from J, with 13 bases between. The V gene's germline CDR1 is LGHNA and CDR2 YSLEER. The CDR3 DNA is TGCGCCAGCAGCCAAGATAACGGCGGGCGTGATACGCAGTATTTT. Translated, it gives CASSQDNGGRDTQYF.

The rearrangement links TRBV19 to TRBJ1-4, with D possibly matching TRBD1 (5 bases). Germline-derived CDR1 and CDR2 are LNHDA and SQIVND (reference sequence). Trimming shortened V by 7 bases and J by 6 bases, and 18 bases separated the two germline ends. This CDR3 spans 15 amino acids. The CDR3 loop reads CASKRGRARDEKLFF. The CDR3 bases are TGTGCCAGTAAACGGGGCAGGGCACGAGATGAAAAACTGTTTTTT.

This chain joins TRBV7-8 and TRBJ2-3, with D possibly being TRBD2 (6 bases). This CDR3 has 13 amino acids. Germline-derived CDR1 and CDR2 are SGHVS and FQNEAQ. The V end lost 6 bases, the J end lost 3 bases, and 10 bases lay between the germline ends. Here the CDR3 reads CASRLGGTDTQYF. CDR3 DNA: TGTGCCAGCAGGTTGGGGGGAACAGATACGCAGTATTTT.

V is TRBV19 and J is TRBJ1-1, with D tentatively TRBD1 (6 bases). Germline V gene data show CDR1 as LNHDA and CDR2 as SQIVND (reference sequence). The CDR3 spans 14 residues. Trimming removed 5 bases from V and 1 base from J, with 11 bases in between. In DNA, the CDR3 is TGTGCCAGTAGTTCCGGGACATCGAACACTGAAGCTTTCTTT. Translation: CASSSGTSNTEAFF.

The V call is TRBV4-2, the J call TRBJ2-7; D may correspond to TRBD1 or TRBD2 (6 bases each). Trimming pared 4 bases from V and 3 bases from J, leaving 16 bases between. The CDR3 length is 15 residues. Germline CDR1 is LGHNA and CDR2 is YNFKEQ. CDR3 DNA sequence: TGTGCCAGCAGCCGCATAGATGGGGGGCTCTACGAGCAGTACTTC. Its protein product is CASSRIDGGLYEQYF.

The chain links TRBV5-1 to TRBJ2-5; 11 bases agree with TRBD2. Germline assignment: CDR1 SGHRS and CDR2 YFSETQ. The CDR3 is 15 residues long. V lost 3 bases, J lost 4 bases, and 5 bases stayed unmatched. DNA for the CDR3: TGCGCCAGCAGCTCACTAGCGGGAGCGGGAGAGACCCAGTACTTC. Protein product: CASSSLAGAGETQYF.

The J gene is TRBJ2-7, the V gene TRBV11-2; no definite D call. CDR3 length: 14 amino acids. The germline CDR1 and CDR2 sequences are SGHAT and FQNNGV. V was pared by 1 base and J by 0 bases, with 7 bases between. CDR3 region: CASSLVLASYEQYF. The CDR3, as DNA: TGTGCCAGCAGCTTAGTGCTGGCCTCCTACGAGCAGTACTTC. The full variable domain, its missing parts supplied by reference TRBV11-2 and TRBJ2-7, is EAGVAQSPRYKIIEKRQSVAFWCNPISGHATLYWYQQILGQGPKLLIQFQNNGVVDDSQLPKDRFSAERLKGVDSTLKIQPAKLEDSAVYLCASSLVLASYEQYFGPGTRLTVT.

As to this clone: The identical CDR3 is also encoded by other nucleotide sequences in the sample. This rearrangement joins TRBV6-4 to TRBJ2-3; tentatively, D is TRBD2 (5 bases). The CDR3 loop spans 14 amino acids. Trimming pared 2 bases from V and 0 bases from J, leaving 6 bases between. Germline values: CDR1 MRHNA, CDR2 SNTAGT. The CDR3 sequence is CASSDGLSTDTQYF. DNA for the CDR3: TGTGCCAGCAGTGACGGACTGAGCACAGATACGCAGTATTTT.

The V gene is TRBV5-1, the J gene TRBJ2-1; D may be TRBD2 (5 bases). This CDR3 has 15 residues. V was clipped by 4 bases and J by 4 bases, with 15 bases between them. Germline values: CDR1 SGHRS, CDR2 YFSETQ. As DNA, the CDR3 is TGCGCCAGCAGCCGGGCGGGTGAGCTATACAATGAGCAGTTCTTC. Translated: CASSRAGELYNEQFF.

The genes are TRBV11-3 and TRBJ2-2; possibly TRBD2 for D (6 bases). Trimming took 3 bases from V and 2 from J, leaving 16 bases between them. The CDR3 runs 17 residues. Per the germline V gene, CDR1 is SGHNT and CDR2 is YENEEA. CDR3 protein: CASSFLGGGVNTGELFF. In nucleotides, the CDR3 is TGTGCCAGCAGCTTTCTCGGCGGAGGGGTCAACACCGGGGAGCTGTTTTTT.